A selection of T cell receptor beta chains follows, all from one sample in a study of neurological immune-mediated disorders. Via MiXCR, TCRdb re-called the 5' RACE reads, giving one row per CDR3 protein. Among under 40,000 distinct CDR3 sequences listed, roughly an eighth were seen once. Sequenced material: PBMCs. The receptors here all came from a woman aged 45 to 65 with HTLV-1-associated myelopathy (HAM/TSP). The CDR3 runs from the conserved cysteine through the conserved F or W. D genes are given only for firm matches. The size entry is marked missing in some rows and otherwise reads once, few, many or a size class.

v_gene,d_gene,j_gene,abundance,CDR3nt,CDR3aa
TRBV28,.,TRBJ1-6,many,TGTGCCAGCAGTTTATGGCAGTTGGGGAATTCACCCCTCCACTTT,CASSLWQLGNSPLHF
TRBV2,TRBD1,TRBJ2-1,.,TGTGCCAGCAAGGACAGGGTCTATGAGCAGTTCTTC,CASKDRVYEQFF
TRBV5-1,.,TRBJ2-5,many,TGCGCCAGCAGCCCCTCGCTTCGGGGAGGCGGGGAGACCCAGTACTTC,CASSPSLRGGGETQYF
TRBV4-1,.,TRBJ2-2,many,TGCGCCAGCAGCCAAGGGGCGGCTACGAACACCGGGGAGCTGTTTTTT,CASSQGAATNTGELFF
TRBV14,.,TRBJ1-1,many,TGTGCCAGCAGCCAAGAGACACCGAACACTGAAGCTTTCTTT,CASSQETPNTEAFF
TRBV2,TRBD2,TRBJ2-5,few,TGTGCCAGCAGTCCAAGCGGGGGGGGAGAGACCCAGTACTTC,CASSPSGGGETQYF
TRBV6-6,TRBD2,TRBJ2-3,many,TGTGCCAGCACCTACCTCGGACTAGCGGGGGCCACAGATACGCAGTATTTT,CASTYLGLAGATDTQYF
TRBV7-2,.,TRBJ1-1,many,TGTGCCAGCAGCTATACAGGTGAAATGAACACTGAAGCTTTCTTT,CASSYTGEMNTEAFF
TRBV27,.,TRBJ2-7,many,TGTGCCAGCAGTCGACTGGGGGGGGGCGGTTACGAGCAGTACTTC,CASSRLGGGGYEQYF
TRBV4-3,.,TRBJ1-2,many,TGCGCCAGCAGCCAAGAGTATGAACAGGGCTATGGCTACACCTTC,CASSQEYEQGYGYTF
TRBV20-1,.,TRBJ1-5,many,TGCAGTGGACAGGAACATAGCAATCAGCCCCAGCATTTT,CSGQEHSNQPQHF
TRBV7-9,TRBD1,TRBJ1-2,many,TGTGCCAGCAGCGCCTGGGACAGGGCCAACTATGGCTACACCTTC,CASSAWDRANYGYTF
TRBV7-2,.,TRBJ2-7,many,TGTGCCAGCAGCTCTCAAGGAATTCTCTCCTACGAGCAGTACTTC,CASSSQGILSYEQYF
TRBV6-1,TRBD1,TRBJ1-5,.,TGTGCCAGCACCGGACAGGGGATAAGTCAGCCCCAGCATTTT,CASTGQGISQPQHF
TRBV7-9,.,TRBJ2-1,many,TGTGCCAGCAGCTTACGACAGGGAGGATACAATGAGCAGTTCTTC,CASSLRQGGYNEQFF
TRBV5-1,.,TRBJ2-3,.,TGCGCCAGCAGCTTGCCGACCGTGACAGATACGCAGTATTTT,CASSLPTVTDTQYF
TRBV5-1,.,TRBJ2-3,few,TGCGCCAGCAGCTTGAGGGGTAGCACAGATACGCAGTATTTT,CASSLRGSTDTQYF
TRBV5-1,TRBD1,TRBJ2-1,many,TGCGCCAGCAGCTTGGAAGGGACAGAATACAATGAGCAGTTCTTC,CASSLEGTEYNEQFF
TRBV12-5,.,TRBJ1-5,.,TGTGCTTGTGCCCTGGGCGCCTCCGTACCCCATCATTTT,CACALGASVPHHF
TRBV14,.,TRBJ1-3,many,TGTGCCAGCAGCCGGAGAGGGGCGAGCTCTGGAAACACCATATATTTT,CASSRRGASSGNTIYF
TRBV15,.,TRBJ2-7,many,TGTGCCACCAGCAGCGGGGCAGGGGCCTACGAGCAGTACTTC,CATSSGAGAYEQYF
TRBV5-1,TRBD1,TRBJ2-2,many,TGCGCCAGCAGCTACACAGGGGGCACCGGGGAGCTGTTTTTT,CASSYTGGTGELFF
TRBV28,.,TRBJ2-6,many,TGTGCCAGCAGCTCCGACCCTAGTAAGGCCAACGTCCTGACTTTC,CASSSDPSKANVLTF
TRBV6-5,.,TRBJ1-2,many,TGTGCCAGCAGTCCGGATAGAGGGGTCGGCGGCTACACCTTC,CASSPDRGVGGYTF
TRBV7-9,TRBD1,TRBJ1-1,many,TGTGCCAGCAGCTTACCGACAGGGGGGAACACTGAAGCTTTCTTT,CASSLPTGGNTEAFF
TRBV12-3/TRBV12-4,TRBD1,TRBJ1-2,many,TGTGCCAGCAGTCGACAGGGGGCAGGGAATGGCTACACCTTC,CASSRQGAGNGYTF
TRBV5-6,.,TRBJ2-7,few,TGTGCCAGCAGTCGGACGGACGAGCAGTACTTC,CASSRTDEQYF
TRBV4-2,TRBD2,TRBJ2-1,many,TGTGCCAGCAGCCAGGAGACTAGCGGGGGGGCCGGGTACAATGAGCAGTTCTTC,CASSQETSGGAGYNEQFF